The 21 T cell receptor beta chains below all came from one sample that was sequenced in a study of blood T cells in healthy people across ages. Sample-barcoded 5' priming and a J-beta primer mix drove a second PCR of 7 to 11 cycles. Via MiXCR, TCRdb re-called the 5' RACE reads, giving one row per CDR3 protein. The sample has 600,000 to 800,000 distinct CDR3 sequences, over 40% seen once; the top ten hold roughly 13%. The material sequenced was blood. The receptors derive from a woman aged 80 or over in good health.

This clonotype was counted between two and nine times. The chain links TRBV7-2 to TRBJ1-6; possibly TRBD1 for D (5 bases). The CDR3 is made up of 13 amino acids. V lost 7 bases and J lost 8, with 12 bases in between. Germline CDR1 and CDR2: SGHTA and FQGNSA. CDR3 region: CASKRDRHSPLHF. The CDR3 DNA sequence: TGTGCCAGCAAGCGGGACCGGCATTCACCCCTCCACTTT.

This clonotype was counted ten times or more. At one of its ends the junction is not consistent with the germline gene, which may arise from a read error. The chain is built from TRBV7-2 and TRBJ2-7; D gene unclear. Germline CDR1 reads SGHTA; CDR2 reads FQGNSA. The CDR3 loop spans 13 amino acids. The CDR3 DNA reads TGTGCCAGCAGTTTAGTGGCTGATTACGAGCAGTACTTC. This sequence encodes CASSLVADYEQYF.

This clonotype has only a few counts. The genes are TRBV3-1 and TRBJ2-1; no reliable D call. The germline V and J ends were trimmed by 4 bases and 8 bases, with 18 bases remaining between them. This CDR3 spans 15 amino acids. From germline, CDR1 is LGHDT and CDR2 YNNKEL (reference sequence). The CDR3 sequence: CASSPARGGSHEQFF. The CDR3 bases are TGTGCCAGCAGCCCTGCGCGAGGCGGCAGTCATGAGCAGTTCTTC.

The sample holds many counts of this clonotype. The CDR3 DNA sequence: TGTGCCAGCAGTGAAACTGGACTAGCGGAGGGAGATACGCAGTATTTT. Its protein product is CASSETGLAEGDTQYF. This chain joins TRBV2 and TRBJ2-3; the match to TRBD2 covers 10 bases. This CDR3 is built from 16 residues. J lost 5 bases, V lost 2 bases, and 7 bases had no gene match. Germline loops: CDR1 SNHLY, CDR2 FYNNEI.

The CDR3 DNA is TGTGCCAACATCTCCCTGGGCCGTACCACCGGGGAGCTGTTTTTT. Amino acid sequence: CANISLGRTTGELFF. This chain uses TRBV12-3 or TRBV12-4 with TRBJ2-2; D is undetermined. V was trimmed by 10 bases and J by 4 bases, leaving 19 bases between them. CDR3 length: 15 residues.

The rearrangement links TRBV28 to TRBJ2-5; TRBD1 matches 9 bases. The assigned J gene may be wrong: the sequence end matches TRBJ2-7 better. The CDR3 is 17 amino acids. CDR1 MDHEN and CDR2 SYDVKM come from the germline V gene. The CDR3 here is CASSVSPVRTGVYEQYF. The CDR3 DNA is TGTGCCAGCTCAGTTTCCCCTGTCAGGACAGGGGTCTACGAGCAGTACTTC.

The table lists this clonotype with many counts. The chain uses TRBV27 and TRBJ2-1; 9 nucleotides agree with TRBD2. The V gene end was trimmed by 2 bases and the J gene end by 6 bases; junction bases not matched to a gene: 5. In germline, CDR1 is MNHEY, CDR2 SMNVEV (reference sequence). The CDR3 loop spans 15 amino acids. The CDR3 bases are TGTGCCAGCAGTTTAGCGGGAGGGAGGGGCAATGAGCAGTTCTTC. Protein product: CASSLAGGRGNEQFF.

The sample holds one count of this clonotype. A read error may explain this, as a much larger clone is one base away. The V gene is TRBV5-1, the J gene TRBJ2-5; D call uncertain. Germline CDR1 SGHRS, CDR2 YFSETQ. CDR3 length: 15 amino acids. Trimming pared 4 bases from V and 5 bases from J, leaving 18 bases between. In nucleotides, the CDR3 is TGCGCCAGCAGCCCCGCCTTACGGCTGGGTGAGACCCAGTACTTC. It specifies CASSPALRLGETQYF.

This clonotype was detected ten times or more. This chain uses TRBV29-1 with TRBJ1-2; the D gene is possibly TRBD1 (5 bases). The CDR3 is made up of 13 amino acids. V lost 8 bases to trimming and J lost 6 bases, with 19 bases between them. Germline lookup yields CDR1 SQVTM and CDR2 ANQGSEA. CDR3 in amino acids: CSFGTGRRDGYTF. CDR3 DNA sequence: TGCAGCTTTGGGACGGGCCGACGGGATGGCTACACCTTC.

This clonotype was found a few times. V and J are TRBV20-1 and TRBJ2-1, with 8 bases identical to TRBD2. The CDR3 runs 16 residues. Germline CDR1 DFQATT, CDR2 SNEGSKA (reference sequence). V was pared by 1 base and J by 7 bases, with 12 bases of the junction left unmatched. CDR3 nucleotides: TGCAGTGCTAGAGGGCGGGGGAGCGGGAGTTTAAATGAGCAGTTCTTC. As protein: CSARGRGSGSLNEQFF.

In DNA form, the CDR3 reads TGTGCCAGCAGTTCCGCGCTAGCCAATGAGCAGTTCTTC. It codes for CASSSALANEQFF. This sequence joins TRBV6-2 or TRBV6-3 and TRBJ2-1; a weak D match, TRBD2 (5 bases). Germline-derived CDR1 and CDR2 are MNHEY and SVGEGT. V lost 4 bases, J lost 6 bases, and 10 bases lay in between. This CDR3 contains 13 residues.

CDR3 amino acids: CATSTRRIYQETQYF. For the CDR3, the DNA is TGTGCCACCAGCACCCGACGGATCTACCAAGAGACCCAGTACTTC. The chain uses TRBV15 and TRBJ2-5; D is uncertain. The germline CDR1 and CDR2 sequences are LNHNV and YYDKDF (reference sequence). V was pared by 4 bases and J by 0 bases, with 12 bases between. This CDR3 has 15 residues.

The genes are TRBV12-3 or TRBV12-4 and TRBJ2-3; 11 bases are shared with TRBD2. The CDR3 is 13 residues long. CDR3 DNA: TGTGCAACGACTAGCGGGGAGGGGGGAACGCAGTATTTT. Amino acid sequence: CATTSGEGGTQYF.

The chain couples TRBV10-3 to TRBJ2-7; no reliable D call. Germline lookup yields CDR1 ENHRY and CDR2 SYGVKD. V dropped 2 bases and J dropped 2 bases, with 10 bases sitting between them. This CDR3 comprises 14 residues. CDR3 region: CAISEEAYPYEQYF. The CDR3 coding sequence is TGTGCCATCAGTGAGGAGGCGTACCCCTACGAGCAGTACTTC.

The chain joins TRBV20-1 to TRBJ2-7; tentatively, D is TRBD1 or TRBD2 (5 bases each). This CDR3 contains 12 residues. CDR1 is DFQATT, CDR2 SNEGSKA, per germline (reference sequence). Trimming removed 6 bases from V and 0 bases from J, with 9 bases in between. CDR3 residues: CSATGASYEQYF. The CDR3, as DNA: TGCAGTGCCACCGGGGCCTCCTACGAGCAGTACTTC.

V gene TRBV12-3 or TRBV12-4 combines with J gene TRBJ1-5; weak D call: TRBD1 (5 bases). There are 15 residues in the CDR3. V gave up 1 base and J gave up 7 bases, with 14 bases separating them. CDR3 amino acids: CASSLGAGGVQPQHF. CDR3 coding DNA: TGTGCCAGCAGTTTAGGGGCTGGAGGGGTCCAGCCCCAGCATTTT.

This clonotype was observed many times. The V gene is TRBV9, the J gene TRBJ1-2, with 8 bases matching TRBD1. Trimming took 0 bases from V and 3 from J; bases not matched to a gene: 7. CDR1 and CDR2 from the germline V gene are SGDLS and YYNGEE. This CDR3 region has 16 residues. Here the CDR3 reads CASSVAGQGRDYGYTF. In DNA form, the CDR3 reads TGTGCCAGCAGCGTAGCCGGACAGGGTCGGGACTATGGCTACACCTTC.

The chain combines TRBV3-1 with TRBJ1-1; the D gene is possibly TRBD1 (6 bases). The length of the CDR3 is 15 residues. Per germline, CDR1 LGHDT and CDR2 YNNKEL (reference sequence). The ends were cut back, 7 bases at V and 7 bases at J, with 22 bases in the middle. CDR3 protein: CASIPPRGGWNEAFF. The DNA of the CDR3 is TGTGCCAGCATCCCTCCGAGGGGGGGCTGGAATGAAGCTTTCTTT. Together with reference TRBV3-1 and TRBJ1-1, the CDR3 gives the full variable domain: DTAVSQTPKYLVTQMGNDKSIKCEQNLGHDTMYWYKQDSKKFLKIMFSYNNKELIINETVPNRFSPKSPDKAHLNLHINSLELGDSAVYFCASIPPRGGWNEAFFGQGTRLTVV.

This chain uses TRBV7-8 with TRBJ2-5; D possibly corresponds to TRBD2 (6 bases). Judging by the DNA end, TRBJ2-7 fits better; the J call may be wrong. The germline gives CDR1 SGHVS, CDR2 FQNEAQ. This CDR3 comprises 15 residues. The CDR3 protein is CASSLTDSGGHEQYF. CDR3 in DNA: TGTGCCAGCAGCTTAACAGATTCCGGGGGACACGAGCAGTACTTC.

Worth noting for this clonotype: A much larger clone lies a single base off, so this may be a read error. V usage is TRBV5-1 and J usage is TRBJ2-1, with TRBD2 matching 8 bases. This CDR3 contains 15 residues. CDR1 is SGHRS and CDR2 is YFSETQ in the germline V gene. The DNA of the CDR3 is TGCGCCAGCAGCTTCACCGGGACTAGTAACAAGGAGCAGTTCTTC. It yields the protein CASSFTGTSNKEQFF.

This clonotype appeared a few times. One base away lies a much larger clone, so this may be a sequencing read error. The chain links TRBV6-5 to TRBJ2-5; 12 bases align to TRBD2. The V and J ends lost 2 bases and 11 bases, in that order; junction bases with no gene match: 9. The CDR3 loop spans 15 amino acids. CDR1 and CDR2 from the germline V gene are MNHEY and SVGAGI. The CDR3 nucleotides read TGTGCCAGCAGTTACGGGACTAGCGGGTACAATGAGCAGTACTTC. Translation: CASSYGTSGYNEQYF.